This is a list of T cell receptor beta chains from one sample in a study of read filtering for tumor transcriptome and immune sequencing. TCRdb recomputed calls from the reads with MiXCR, one row per CDR3 protein. Found here are approximately 40,000 distinct CDR3 sequences, roughly 13% of them singletons; the top ten hold around 26%. Sequencing was performed on a population of CD138-negative cells sorted from bone marrow. Source of these receptors: a donor over 35 with multiple myeloma. CDR3s include the opening cysteine and the closing phenylalanine or tryptophan. The D gene is left open where the match is weak. The listing skips clone size in some rows; elsewhere it reads once, few, many or a size class.

TRBJ1-1 | TRBV10-3 | many | 13 | NA | TGTGCCATCAGTGAGACGGCGAACACTGAAGCTTTCTTT | CAISETANTEAFF
TRBJ2-1 | TRBV20-1 | many | 16 | TRBD2 | TGCAGTGCTAGTGCCACTAGCGTTAGCTCCTACAATGAGCAGTTCTTC | CSASATSVSSYNEQFF
TRBJ2-5 | TRBV29-1 | many | 12 | TRBD1 | TGCAGCGTTTCGGACAGGCAAGAGACCCAGTACTTC | CSVSDRQETQYF
TRBJ2-2 | TRBV20-1 | many | 15 | TRBD1 | TGCAGTGCTAGGGGACAGGGGGCGTCCACCGGGGAGCTGTTTTTT | CSARGQGASTGELFF
TRBJ2-5 | TRBV20-1 | hyperexpanded | 17 | TRBD2 | TGCAGTGCTCCCCCGGGACTAGCGGGTTTTGGGGTCGAGACCCAGTACTTC | CSAPPGLAGFGVETQYF
TRBJ1-6 | TRBV6-2/TRBV6-3 | many | 14 | NA | TGTGCCAGCAGTCGCTGGGATACGGATTCACCCCTCCACTTT | CASSRWDTDSPLHF
TRBJ2-1 | TRBV30 | many | 13 | TRBD2 | TGTGCCTGGGGACTAGCGGGAGCGAATGAGCAGTTCTTC | CAWGLAGANEQFF
TRBJ2-7 | TRBV28 | many | 17 | TRBD2 | TGTGCCAGCAGTTTCTCCCCGGGGAGGGAACAACTCTACGAGCAGTACTTC | CASSFSPGREQLYEQYF
TRBJ2-7 | TRBV11-3 | NA | 16 | TRBD1 | TGTGCCAGCAGCTACGACAGGGGTGGAAGGTCCTACGAGCAGTACTTC | CASSYDRGGRSYEQYF
TRBJ2-5 | TRBV20-1 | many | 15 | TRBD2 | TGCAGTGCTCAAGGTCGGGGAGGGCTAGTAGAGACCCAGTACTTC | CSAQGRGGLVETQYF
TRBJ2-7 | TRBV5-1 | many | 14 | TRBD1 | TGCGCCAGCAGCACCTCAGGGGGCGCTTACGAGCAGTACTTC | CASSTSGGAYEQYF
TRBJ2-4 | TRBV28 | NA | 13 | NA | TGTGCCAGCAGTTTAAGGGGATCCCTTAGGACGTACTTC | CASSLRGSLRTYF
TRBJ1-1 | TRBV20-1 | many | 11 | NA | TGCAGTGCTCTCAAAAACACTGAAGCTTTCTTT | CSALKNTEAFF
TRBJ2-3 | TRBV4-2 | many | 17 | NA | TGTGCCAGCAGCCAAATTGGTAGAGCGACCAGCACAGATACGCAGTATTTT | CASSQIGRATSTDTQYF
TRBJ2-1 | TRBV10-3 | many | 16 | TRBD1 | TGTGCCATCAGTGGGTTCGGACAGGGGCAACGCAATGAGCAGTTCTTC | CAISGFGQGQRNEQFF
TRBJ2-2 | TRBV7-8 | many | 14 | NA | TGTGCCAGCAGCTCCCTAATCCGCACCGGGGAGCTGTTTTTT | CASSSLIRTGELFF
TRBJ2-1 | TRBV12-3/TRBV12-4 | NA | 12 | NA | TGTGCCACCTCCAGGGACTACAATGAGCAGTTCTTC | CATSRDYNEQFF
TRBJ2-3 | TRBV20-1 | many | 13 | TRBD2 | TGCAGTGCTAGAGAGGCGGGAGGTTATACGCAGTATTTT | CSAREAGGYTQYF
TRBJ2-1 | TRBV3-1 | many | 14 | TRBD2 | TGTGCCAGCAGCCCAGGATACGGGGGGAGTGAGCAGTTCTTC | CASSPGYGGSEQFF
TRBJ2-7 | TRBV29-1 | many | 14 | NA | TGCAGCGTCACAACCGGACCTCTTTGGGCCGAGCAGTACTTC | CSVTTGPLWAEQYF
TRBJ2-1 | TRBV29-1 | NA | 13 | TRBD1 | TGCAGCGTGGCACGGACAGGGGAGGGGTCCCGGTTCTTC | CSVARTGEGSRFF
TRBJ2-1 | TRBV18 | medium-sized | 16 | NA | TGTGCCAGCTCACCAAGGGACAATCTTCCCTACAATGAGCAGTTCTTC | CASSPRDNLPYNEQFF
TRBJ2-3 | TRBV5-1 | many | 17 | NA | TGCGCCAGCAGCTTGGCCTCTAGCGCACTTCTCACAGATACGCAGTATTTT | CASSLASSALLTDTQYF
TRBJ2-4 | TRBV2 | many | 15 | TRBD1 | TGTGCCAGCAGTTCGGACAGGTTAGCCAAAAACATTCAGTACTTC | CASSSDRLAKNIQYF
TRBJ2-2 | TRBV12-3/TRBV12-4 | NA | 13 | NA | TGTGCCAGTCAACCTACAGGGATCGGGGAGCTGTTTTTT | CASQPTGIGELFF
TRBJ2-3 | TRBV10-3 | once | 13 | NA | TGTGCCATCAGTGAGAGGACAGCAGATACGCAGTATTTT | CAISERTADTQYF
TRBJ2-3 | TRBV28 | NA | 15 | TRBD2 | TGTGCCAGCAGTCCATTAGCGGGAGGGCCTGATACGCGGTATTTT | CASSPLAGGPDTRYF
TRBJ2-6 | TRBV6-1 | few | 16 | NA | TGTGCCAGCAGTGTCGACAGCCCCTCTGGGGCCAACGTCCTGACTTTC | CASSVDSPSGANVLTF
TRBJ2-2 | TRBV20-1 | NA | 15 | TRBD2 | TGCAGTGCTAGGCGAATTGGGGAGGGCACCGGGGAGCTGTTTTTT | CSARRIGEGTGELFF
TRBJ2-1 | TRBV20-1 | many | 12 | NA | TGCAGTGCTAGAGATCAGGGAAATGAGCAGTTCTTC | CSARDQGNEQFF
TRBJ2-5 | TRBV14 | many | 16 | TRBD2 | TGTGCCAGCAGCCAAGTCAAGCCGGGAGGCCGGGAGACCCAGTACTTC | CASSQVKPGGRETQYF
TRBJ1-1 | TRBV11-2 | many | 15 | NA | TGTGCCAGCAGCCCGAGAATTTTAGGGAACACTGAAGCTTTCTTT | CASSPRILGNTEAFF
TRBJ2-2 | TRBV23-1 | many | 19 | TRBD2 | TGCGCCAGCAGTCGCCGACTAGCGGGAAGACCTACTAACACCGGGGAGCTGTTTTTT | CASSRRLAGRPTNTGELFF
TRBJ2-2 | TRBV2 | many | 12 | NA | TGTGCCAGAGACAGATACACCGGGGAGCTGTTTTTT | CARDRYTGELFF
TRBJ2-3 | TRBV28 | NA | 13 | NA | TGTGCCAGCAGGCAGGCCTCGGAAGATACGCAGTATTTT | CASRQASEDTQYF
TRBJ2-1 | TRBV20-1 | many | 14 | NA | TGCAGTGCTAGAAACCAGGGACTTTTGGATGAGCAGTTCTTC | CSARNQGLLDEQFF
TRBJ2-4 | TRBV28 | many | 16 | TRBD2 | TGTGCCAGCAGTTTATTCGGTCAGGGAGGGAAAAACATTCAGTACTTC | CASSLFGQGGKNIQYF
TRBJ2-5 | TRBV5-1 | many | 15 | NA | TGCGCCACCCAGTTTGATACAGGGCTGGTGGAGACCCAGTACTTC | CATQFDTGLVETQYF
TRBJ1-1 | TRBV29-1 | many | 13 | TRBD1 | TGCAGCGTCGCCGGGACAGGGAGTGGGGCAGCTTTCTTT | CSVAGTGSGAAFF
TRBJ2-3 | TRBV7-8 | NA | 17 | TRBD2 | TGTGCCAGCAGCTTAGTGGGGACTAGCGGGGGGGCCGATACGCAGTATTTT | CASSLVGTSGGADTQYF
TRBJ2-1 | TRBV19 | many | 13 | NA | TGTGCCAGTAATTCGGACCACCAGAATGAGCAGTTCTTC | CASNSDHQNEQFF
TRBJ2-1 | TRBV19 | many | 15 | TRBD2 | TGTGCCAGTAGTAAAGCAGGGACTAGTCGGAGTGAGCAGTTCTTC | CASSKAGTSRSEQFF
TRBJ2-1 | TRBV23-1 | many | 19 | NA | TGCGCCAGCAGTCAAAAAAGGGAGACAAGGGGAGGATCCTACAATGAGCAGTTCTTC | CASSQKRETRGGSYNEQFF
TRBJ1-1 | TRBV28 | many | 16 | NA | TGTGCCAGCAGTTCCGCCAAAGGGGTTCTGAACACTGAAGCTTTCTTT | CASSSAKGVLNTEAFF
TRBJ2-2 | TRBV4-2 | NA | 17 | NA | TGTGCCAGCAGCCCAGGTGACGGGAAATCGAACACCGGGGAGCTGTTTTTT | CASSPGDGKSNTGELFF
TRBJ2-7 | TRBV24-1 | many | 18 | TRBD2 | TGTGCCACCAGTGATACCGGGACTAGCGGCTTAAGCTCCTACGAGCAGTACTTC | CATSDTGTSGLSSYEQYF
TRBJ1-1 | TRBV29-1 | many | 13 | NA | TGCAGCGTCGCACCAGGGCGGCGGACTGAAGCTTTCTTT | CSVAPGRRTEAFF
TRBJ2-3 | TRBV27 | few | 21 | TRBD2 | TGTGCCAGCAGGACAAATGAGGGGGCAGCTAGCGGGAGGGCTAGCACAGATACGCAGTATTTT | CASRTNEGAASGRASTDTQYF
TRBJ2-7 | TRBV28 | many | 13 | NA | TGTGCCAGCAGTTCCGCGTTTGGCTACGAGCAGTACTTC | CASSSAFGYEQYF
TRBJ2-1 | TRBV5-1 | few | 14 | TRBD1 | TGCGCCAGCAGCCCCGGACAGGGTAATGGTGAGCAGTTCTTC | CASSPGQGNGEQFF
TRBJ2-1 | TRBV24-1 | many | 11 | NA | TGTGCCACCAGTCTAAACAATGAGCAGTTCTTC | CATSLNNEQFF
TRBJ2-7 | TRBV20-1 | many | 11 | NA | TGCAGTGCTAGTATCGTGCGGGAGCAGTACTTC | CSASIVREQYF
TRBJ2-7 | TRBV7-2 | many | 13 | NA | TGTGCCAGCAGCCCCAACAAAGGCCGGGAGCAGTACTTC | CASSPNKGREQYF
TRBJ2-3 | TRBV6-2/TRBV6-3 | NA | 14 | NA | TGTGCCAGCAGTTATGGGGCGAATACAGATACGCAGTATTTT | CASSYGANTDTQYF
TRBJ2-5 | TRBV29-1 | medium-sized | 15 | TRBD2 | TGCAGCTCGAGGGGGCTAGCGGGAGGCGTAGAGACCCAGTACTTC | CSSRGLAGGVETQYF
TRBJ2-1 | TRBV10-3 | many | 13 | TRBD2 | TGTGCCATCAGTGAACGGGGGGGCAATGAGCAGTTCTTC | CAISERGGNEQFF
TRBJ2-7 | TRBV4-2 | many | 14 | NA | TGTGCCAGCAGCCAAGATCAGGGATCCTACGAGCAGTACTTC | CASSQDQGSYEQYF
TRBJ2-5 | TRBV7-3 | many | 15 | NA | TGTGCCAGCAGCTTAACTAGCGGTCCCCAAGAGACCCAGTACTTC | CASSLTSGPQETQYF
TRBJ2-1 | TRBV25-1 | many | 17 | TRBD1 | TGTGCCAGCAGTGACCCCACAGGGGACAGCTCCTACAATGAGCAGTTCTTC | CASSDPTGDSSYNEQFF